This T cell receptor (beta chain) was captured in a study of radiotherapy plus CTLA-4 blockade in lung cancer. Study-level background: An objective response was seen in roughly 20% of patients, and disease control in just over 30%.

Sequenced by immunoSEQ multiplex PCR; TCRdb stores in-frame clones only, minus some. The sample includes approximately 80,000 clones, over 65% of them seen just once. On this clone: Its matching antigen is unknown.

With ipilimumab providing CTLA-4 blockade, focal radiation was administered to patients who had chemo-refractory metastatic non-small-cell lung cancer. Findings and limits, study-wide: TCR clones of tumor origin grew in blood after radiotherapy plus ipilimumab. Early blood T cell clone dynamics, with interferon-beta, were reported to best predict response.

The CDR3 consists of 13 residues. V dropped 4 bases and J dropped 2 bases, with 9 bases sitting between them. Per the germline V gene, CDR1 is SEHNR and CDR2 is FQNEAQ (reference sequence). This receptor was obtained from a human donor with non-small cell lung cancer whose response to radiotherapy plus ipilimumab could not be evaluated. Specimen: peripheral blood, collected from a patient treated with radiotherapy plus ipilimumab. The chain carries TRBV7-9 and TRBJ2-7, with D perhaps matching TRBD1 (6 bases). The CDR3 DNA sequence: TGTGCCAGCAGCTCAGGGGAGACCTACGAGCAGTACTTC. This codes for CASSSGETYEQYF.